Presented here are 30 T cell receptor beta chains from one specimen sequenced in a study of OX40 agonist ivuxolimab in advanced cancers. The repertoire was sequenced with immunoSEQ multiplex PCR; TCRdb's copy has only in-frame clones and lacks some. The sample shows 80,000 to 95,000 clones, roughly 84% of them seen only once. Sequences were derived from CD4+ or CD8+ T cells sorted from blood, sampled in a trial of the OX40 agonist ivuxolimab. The receptors derive from an adult with an advanced solid tumor such as melanoma, head and neck, liver or kidney cancer.

CDR3 DNA sequence: TGTGCCTGGAGTACGGAGGGGGGTCAGCCCCAGCATTTT. Its translation is CAWSTEGGQPQHF. The chain recombines TRBV30 with TRBJ1-5, with D possibly matching TRBD1 (6 bases). Germline V gene sequence: CDR1 GTSNPN, CDR2 SVGIG (reference sequence). The V gene lost 2 bases and the J gene lost 6 bases, with 11 bases spanning the gap. There are 13 residues in the CDR3.

This clone occurred a few times. V and J are TRBV6-6 and TRBJ1-1; D gene ambiguous. Germline V CDR1 and CDR2: MNHNY, SVGAGI (reference sequence). This CDR3 has 11 amino acids. V lost 5 bases and J 2 bases, leaving 3 bases between the germline ends. CDR3 DNA sequence: TGTGCCAGCAGTGGAAACACTGAAGCTTTCTTT. Its protein is CASSGNTEAFF.

The V gene is TRBV6-1, the J gene TRBJ2-3; TRBD2 agrees at 9 bases. The CDR3 runs to 19 residues. Per the germline V gene, CDR1 is MNHNS and CDR2 is SASEGT. The J segment lost 4 bases and the V segment lost 4 bases, leaving 18 bases of the junction unmatched. The CDR3 spells CASSARRSSGVGSADTQYF. The CDR3 DNA is TGTGCCAGCAGTGCCCGACGATCTAGCGGGGTGGGGAGTGCAGATACGCAGTATTTT.

The V and J genes are TRBV2 and TRBJ1-2; maybe TRBD1 (6 bases). The germline V and J ends were trimmed by 5 bases and 4 bases, with 11 bases remaining between them. CDR1 SNHLY and CDR2 FYNNEI come from the germline V gene. The CDR3 consists of 13 residues. The chain's CDR3 is CASSSQGIYGYTF. CDR3 nucleotides: TGTGCCAGCAGTTCTCAGGGGATCTATGGCTACACCTTC.

J is TRBJ1-2 and V is TRBV2; perhaps TRBD1 as D (5 bases). CDR3 length: 15 amino acids. Germline CDR1 SNHLY, CDR2 FYNNEI. Trimming removed 6 bases from V and 7 bases from J, with 21 bases in between. The CDR3 loop reads CASSWDVLRGGGYTF. The DNA for the CDR3 is TGTGCCAGCAGCTGGGACGTTCTACGGGGCGGTGGCTACACCTTC.

The V gene is TRBV11-2, the J gene TRBJ2-5; TRBD2 matches at 10 bases. V lost 5 bases to trimming and J lost 5 bases; unmatched junction nucleotides: 11. The CDR3 consists of 16 residues. Germline V gene sequence: CDR1 SGHAT, CDR2 FQNNGV. Here the CDR3 reads CASSPRSSGSGETQYF. The CDR3 DNA reads as TGTGCCAGCAGCCCCCGCTCTAGCGGGAGCGGGGAGACCCAGTACTTC.

V and J are TRBV29-1 and TRBJ1-2; unclear D gene. Looked up from germline, CDR1 is SQVTM and CDR2 is ANQGSEA. The ends were cut back, 5 bases at V and 4 bases at J, with 11 bases in the middle. The CDR3 covers 12 residues. In DNA form, the CDR3 reads TGCAGCGTTCGGCGGACGGGCTATGGCTACACCTTC. Amino acids: CSVRRTGYGYTF.

J is TRBJ1-1 and V is TRBV6-1, with 7 bases identical to TRBD1. The CDR3 runs to 14 residues. Germline trimming cut 6 bases from V and 4 bases from J; bases unmatched to any gene: 8. CDR1 and CDR2 (germline): MNHNS, SASEGT. DNA of the CDR3: TGTGCCAGCAGCCCGACAGGGAGAGGCACTGAAGCTTTCTTT. The encoded protein is CASSPTGRGTEAFF.

The V call is TRBV6-5, the J call TRBJ2-1; 7 nucleotides agree with TRBD1. CDR1 is MNHEY and CDR2 is SVGAGI in the germline V gene. J gave up 4 bases and V 6 bases, and 9 bases lay outside the gene matches. The CDR3 is 15 amino acids. As DNA, the CDR3 is TGTGCCAGCAGGCCCGGGACAGAGTTTTACAATGAGCAGTTCTTC. Protein sequence: CASRPGTEFYNEQFF.

In DNA, the CDR3 is TGTGCCAGCAGCCTGGGGGTAAAGGGTACAGATACGCAGTATTTT. Its translation is CASSLGVKGTDTQYF. This rearrangement joins TRBV11-2 to TRBJ2-3; D possibly matches TRBD1 or TRBD2 (5 bases each). CDR3 length equals 15 residues. Germline V gene sequence: CDR1 SGHAT, CDR2 FQNNGV. The V gene lost 5 bases and the J gene lost 3 bases, with 15 bases spanning the gap. The complete variable domain, with remaining parts taken from reference TRBV11-2 and TRBJ2-3, reads EAGVAQSPRYKIIEKRQSVAFWCNPISGHATLYWYQQILGQGPKLLIQFQNNGVVDDSQLPKDRFSAERLKGVDSTLKIQPAKLEDSAVYLCASSLGVKGTDTQYFGPGTRLTVL.

The rearrangement links TRBV19 to TRBJ1-5; weak D call: TRBD1 (6 bases). The germline V gene has CDR1 LNHDA and CDR2 SQIVND (reference sequence). Trimming removed 5 bases at V and 5 bases at J, with 13 bases between. CDR3 length: 14 amino acids. CDR3 coding DNA: TGTGCCAGTAGTCAGACAGGTTCGGATCAGCCCCAGCATTTT. It yields the protein CASSQTGSDQPQHF.

The chain has TRBV9 and TRBJ2-1, with TRBD1 matching over 9 bases. With 6 bases clipped from V and 2 bases from J, the junction kept 6 bases outside the gene matches. Per germline, CDR1 SGDLS and CDR2 YYNGEE. The CDR3 consists of 15 residues. The CDR3 region has the DNA TGTGCCAGCAATAAACAGGGGGCAACCTACAATGAGCAGTTCTTC. It encodes CASNKQGATYNEQFF.

The gene calls are TRBV19 and TRBJ1-6; D is unclear. This CDR3 has 16 residues. Trimming removed 3 bases at V and 4 bases at J, with 13 bases between. Germline V gene sequence: CDR1 LNHDA, CDR2 SQIVND (reference sequence). CDR3 nucleotide sequence: TGTGCCAGTAGTATGACCGGGATTTCTTATAATTCACCCCTCCACTTT. It translates to CASSMTGISYNSPLHF.

The gene calls are TRBV11-2 and TRBJ2-7, with 8 positions matching TRBD1. The CDR3 extends over 13 amino acids. The V gene's germline CDR1 is SGHAT and CDR2 FQNNGV. The V segment lost 4 bases and the J segment 3 bases; nucleotides outside the gene matches: 2. The CDR3 coding sequence is TGTGCCAGCAGCTCGGGACAGGACTACGAGCAGTACTTC. Translated, it gives CASSSGQDYEQYF.

The chain recombines TRBV19 with TRBJ1-2; 7 bases match TRBD1. V gave up 3 bases and J gave up 7 bases; unmatched junction bases: 11. Looked up from germline, CDR1 is LNHDA and CDR2 is SQIVND (reference sequence). The length of the CDR3 is 15 residues. The CDR3 region is CASSMTGSGLFGYTF. The CDR3 bases are TGTGCCAGTAGTATGACAGGGTCGGGTCTTTTTGGCTACACCTTC. The full variable domain, with the rest looked up from reference TRBV19 and TRBJ1-2, is DGGITQSPKYLFRKEGQNVTLSCEQNLNHDAMYWYRQDPGQGLRLIYYSQIVNDFQKGDIAEGYSVSREKKESFPLTVTSAQKNPTAFYLCASSMTGSGLFGYTFGSGTRLTVV.

This rearrangement joins TRBV18 to TRBJ1-1; D is perhaps TRBD1 (6 bases). The CDR3 consists of 15 residues. Per the germline V gene, CDR1 is KGHSH and CDR2 is LQKENI. The V and J ends lost 4 bases and 5 bases respectively, with 17 bases between them. The CDR3 DNA reads TGTGCCAGCTCACTAGAGGGAGGGGGTTGGACTGAAGCTTTCTTT. Translating gives CASSLEGGGWTEAFF.

CDR3 region: CASSPGTSGNEQFF. For the CDR3, the DNA is TGTGCCAGCAGCCCTGGGACTAGCGGGAATGAGCAGTTCTTC. The chain employs TRBV5-4 and TRBJ2-1; TRBD2 matches at 12 bases. The germline V gene has CDR1 SGHNT and CDR2 YYREEE (reference sequence). V trimming: 4 bases; J trimming: 7 bases; junction bases outside the gene matches: 3. This CDR3 has 14 residues.

The chain links TRBV5-1 to TRBJ2-2; no reliable D call. The V end lost 0 bases, the J end lost 6 bases, and 12 bases lay between the germline ends. This CDR3 is built from 15 residues. CDR1 and CDR2 (germline): SGHRS, YFSETQ. The CDR3 reads CASSLETGFPGELFF. The CDR3 bases are TGCGCCAGCAGCTTGGAGACGGGTTTTCCCGGGGAGCTGTTTTTT.

The chain is built from TRBV4-1 and TRBJ2-1; D tentatively fits TRBD1 or TRBD2 (5 bases each). The CDR3 runs 17 residues. CDR1 is MGHRA, CDR2 YSYEKL, per germline. V lost 3 bases, J lost 4 bases, and 19 bases lay in between. The CDR3 DNA reads as TGCGCCAGCAGCCAGGGACCGGGACCCCTCTCTTACAATGAGCAGTTCTTC. It yields the protein CASSQGPGPLSYNEQFF.

The V and J genes are TRBV6-5 and TRBJ1-2; 10 positions match TRBD1. This CDR3 has 14 amino acids. Germline-derived CDR1 and CDR2 are MNHEY and SVGAGI. The ends lost 5 bases at V and 4 bases at J; junction bases unmatched: 4. The CDR3 DNA is TGTGCCAGCAGTCCGAGACAGGGGGCCTATGGCTACACCTTC. It yields the protein CASSPRQGAYGYTF.

V is TRBV18 and J is TRBJ1-6, with D possibly matching TRBD1 (6 bases). Germline CDR1 reads KGHSH; CDR2 reads LQKENI. This CDR3 is built from 14 residues. The germline V and J ends were trimmed by 6 bases and 5 bases, with 11 bases remaining between them. Written as DNA, the CDR3 is TGTGCCAGCTCCGGACAGTTAAATAATTCACCCCTCCACTTT. Translating it yields CASSGQLNNSPLHF.

The genes are TRBV7-9 and TRBJ2-1; 13 bases line up with TRBD2. CDR3 size: 15 residues. Germline-derived CDR1 and CDR2 are SEHNR and FQNEAQ (reference sequence). Trimming removed 5 bases from V and 7 bases from J; junction bases left unmatched: 5. In nucleotides, the CDR3 is TGTGCCAGCAGCACCGGGACTAGCGGGGTAAATGAGCAGTTCTTC. Translation: CASSTGTSGVNEQFF.

This clone has a single count. V is TRBV7-2 and J is TRBJ2-7, with 13 bases fitting TRBD2. CDR3 size: 16 residues. Germline lookup yields CDR1 SGHTA and CDR2 FQGNSA. V shed 5 bases, J shed 2 bases, and the junction held 6 bases outside the gene matches. The CDR3 reads CASSPTSGGDTYEQYF. CDR3 nucleotide sequence: TGTGCCAGCAGCCCCACTAGCGGGGGGGACACCTACGAGCAGTACTTC.

The chain is built from TRBV29-1 and TRBJ2-5, with TRBD2 identical over 11 bases. CDR1 and CDR2 (germline): SQVTM, ANQGSEA. CDR3 length: 17 residues. The V gene end was trimmed by 3 bases and the J gene end by 3 bases; junction bases not matched to a gene: 12. The CDR3: CSVDGDRLAGTEETQYF. The CDR3 DNA follows: TGCAGCGTTGACGGGGACCGACTAGCGGGAACAGAAGAGACCCAGTACTTC.

The chain employs TRBV30 and TRBJ2-2; TRBD2 matches at 12 bases. The V gene's germline CDR1 is GTSNPN and CDR2 SVGIG (reference sequence). V dropped 4 bases and J dropped 7; count of bases not matched to a gene: 7. CDR3 size: 15 residues. The CDR3 loop is CAWIPSGRAYGELFF. The CDR3 nucleotides read TGTGCCTGGATCCCTAGCGGGAGGGCCTACGGGGAGCTGTTTTTT.

This clone appeared once. The chain uses TRBV5-8 and TRBJ1-5; tentative D call: TRBD1 (5 bases). The CDR3 has 14 amino acids. Germline V lookup: CDR1 SGHTS, CDR2 YDEGEE. The V gene lost 5 bases and the J gene lost 4 bases, with 13 bases spanning the gap. The CDR3 DNA follows: TGTGCCAGCAGTCCCAGGGACCAAAATCAGCCCCAGCATTTT. It yields the protein CASSPRDQNQPQHF.

The chain couples TRBV11-2 to TRBJ1-1; tentative D call: TRBD1 (5 bases). The V end was cut by 3 bases, the J end by 2 bases, with 13 bases between. Germline CDR1 reads SGHAT; CDR2 reads FQNNGV. The CDR3 runs 15 residues. The CDR3 spells CASSFTGTANTEAFF. The CDR3 DNA sequence: TGTGCCAGCAGCTTTACCGGGACTGCAAACACTGAAGCTTTCTTT.

The V and J genes are TRBV19 and TRBJ1-4, with 7 positions matching TRBD1. This CDR3 region has 15 residues. J lost 8 bases, V lost 5 bases, and 11 bases had no gene match. The germline V gene has CDR1 LNHDA and CDR2 SQIVND (reference sequence). CDR3 residues: CASSGSGTVEEKLFF. DNA of the CDR3: TGTGCCAGTAGTGGGTCTGGGACAGTTGAAGAAAAACTGTTTTTT.

The chain has TRBV29-1 and TRBJ2-1; D not certain. CDR3 length: 13 residues. The germline V gene has CDR1 SQVTM and CDR2 ANQGSEA. Trimming cost V 4 bases and J 3 bases, with 10 bases left between them. DNA of the CDR3: TGCAGCGTTGGACACAGCCTCTACAATGAGCAGTTCTTC. Protein product: CSVGHSLYNEQFF.

This clone has just one count. The V call is TRBV7-9, the J call TRBJ2-1, with unresolved D. Trimming shortened V by 10 bases and J by 0 bases, and 10 bases separated the two germline ends. The CDR3 extends over 13 amino acids. Germline CDR1 SEHNR, CDR2 FQNEAQ (reference sequence). CDR3 sequence: CATTSYSYNEQFF. The CDR3 DNA reads TGTGCCACCACCAGTTACTCCTACAATGAGCAGTTCTTC.